These T cell receptor beta chains were read from a single sample in a study of blood T cell repertoires in COVID-19. Profiling relied on immunoSEQ multiplex PCR, and the TCRdb table lists in-frame clones only, not all of them. The sample lists about 200,000 clones, 70% to 90% occurring once. Sequenced material: peripheral blood. The receptors stem from a woman aged 50 to 60 with acute or convalescent COVID-19. CDR3s include the opening cysteine and the closing phenylalanine or tryptophan. A D gene is named only where the DNA matches it firmly. Clone size is not always given. Where it is, it says once, few, many or a class for expanded clones.

cdr3_nt cdr3_aa j_call d_call clone_size v_call
TGCGCCAGCAGCCAAGACCCGGGTCCCTACAATGAGCAGTTCTTC CASSQDPGPYNEQFF TRBJ2-1 - once TRBV4-1
TGTGCCAGCAGCTTAACAGGCTTACTCTCCTACGAGCAGTACTTC CASSLTGLLSYEQYF TRBJ2-7 - - TRBV7-9
TGTGCCAGCACCCGATTAGGGACAGGGGAGGTGAGCACCTTC CASTRLGTGEVSTF TRBJ1-2 TRBD1 - TRBV6-6
TGCGCCAGCAGCTTGAGTACCGGAGACACCGGGGAGCTGTTTTTT CASSLSTGDTGELFF TRBJ2-2 - - TRBV5-1
TGTGCCAGCAGCGTAGTAGGACTTTCCACAGATACGCAGTATTTT CASSVVGLSTDTQYF TRBJ2-3 - - TRBV9
TGTGCCAGCAGCTTTAGCGGGGGGTGGAATGAGCAGTTCTTC CASSFSGGWNEQFF TRBJ2-1 TRBD2 few TRBV11-2
TGTGCCAGCAGCTTGGCCCCCGGGACAGGGAACGAGCAGTACTTC CASSLAPGTGNEQYF TRBJ2-7 TRBD1 - TRBV5-5
TGTGCCAGCAGCCAAGGGTGGACTAGCGGATACAATGAGCAGTTCTTC CASSQGWTSGYNEQFF TRBJ2-1 TRBD2 - TRBV3-1/TRBV3-2
TGCGCCAGCAGCGTCTCCTACGAGCAGTACTTC CASSVSYEQYF TRBJ2-7 - - TRBV10-2
TGTGCCAGCAGTTTCGGCGGGGAAAACATTCAGTACTTC CASSFGGENIQYF TRBJ2-4 - once TRBV12-3/TRBV12-4
TGTGCCACCAGTAGATTGAGAACTAGCACAGATACGCAGTATTTT CATSRLRTSTDTQYF TRBJ2-3 - - TRBV15
TGTGCCAGCAGCTCCTCCTCGACAGGGATAGGTGAAAAACTGTTTTTT CASSSSSTGIGEKLFF TRBJ1-4 TRBD1 - TRBV5-6
TGTGCCAGCGGGGGACAGCTGAATGAAAAACTGTTTTTT CASGGQLNEKLFF TRBJ1-4 TRBD1 - TRBV6-5
TGTGCCTGGAGCCGGACAGGATCCTCTTATGGCTACACCTTC CAWSRTGSSYGYTF TRBJ1-2 TRBD1 - TRBV30
TGTGCCAGCAGCCCGGGACAGGGGGCAGGTACCAAAAACATTCAGTACTTC CASSPGQGAGTKNIQYF TRBJ2-4 TRBD1 - TRBV7-6
TGTGCCATCAGTGTCGGACAGGGAATTAGCCAGCCCCAGCATTTT CAISVGQGISQPQHF TRBJ1-5 TRBD1 - TRBV10-3
TGTGCCAGCAGCACGACAGGGAAGTCGGAGACCCAGTACTTC CASSTTGKSETQYF TRBJ2-5 TRBD1 - TRBV11-3
TGTGCCAGCAGCCCCCGCCGGGAACTAACAATGATACGCTATGGCTACACCTTC CASSPRRELTMIRYGYTF TRBJ1-2 - - TRBV5-6
TGTGCCAGCAGCGTATCCGGTAAGGGAGGGGTAAATTCACCCCTCCACTTT CASSVSGKGGVNSPLHF TRBJ1-6 - - TRBV5-4
TGTGCCATCCGACCGGGGACTAGCGCCTTTTCCTACAATGAGCAGTTCTTC CAIRPGTSAFSYNEQFF TRBJ2-1 TRBD2 - TRBV10-3
TGTGCCGGCGGGACGGGAGGAACTAATGAAAAACTGTTTTTT CAGGTGGTNEKLFF TRBJ1-4 - once TRBV30
TGTGCCAGCAGACGACAGGGAATGAACACTGAAGCTTTCTTT CASRRQGMNTEAFF TRBJ1-1 TRBD1 - TRBV7-9
TGCAGCATAACAGAAGGCTATGGCTACACCTTC CSITEGYGYTF TRBJ1-2 - - TRBV29-1
TGTGCCAGCAGCTTAGGGGTGAGGGAGCAGTACTTC CASSLGVREQYF TRBJ2-7 - - TRBV7-9
TGTGCCAGAAGCGAAGGGACAGGGGTTGGCACTGAAGCTTTCTTT CARSEGTGVGTEAFF TRBJ1-1 TRBD1 - TRBV5-3
TGTGCCAGCAGCCGACAGGGCAACACTGAAGCTTTCTTT CASSRQGNTEAFF TRBJ1-1 TRBD1 once TRBV3-1/TRBV3-2
TGCGCCAGCAGTGAGACTTTGAACACTGAAGCTTTCTTT CASSETLNTEAFF TRBJ1-1 - few TRBV10-1
TGCGCCAGCAGCTCGGGACTCCCCGATTACCTCTACGAGCAGTACTTC CASSSGLPDYLYEQYF TRBJ2-7 - - TRBV5-1
TGTGCCTGGAGTGTTGACAGGGGAAACACTGAAGCTTTCTTT CAWSVDRGNTEAFF TRBJ1-1 TRBD1 - TRBV30
TGCAGCGTTACAGGGGGAGCCGGAAACACCATATATTTT CSVTGGAGNTIYF TRBJ1-3 TRBD1 - TRBV29-1
TGTGCCAGCAGCCCGCGCGGGGAGCTGTTTTTT CASSPRGELFF TRBJ2-2 - - TRBV7-2
TGTGCCAGCACCTTCCGACAGGATTTCTATGGCTACACCTTC CASTFRQDFYGYTF TRBJ1-2 - - TRBV2
TGTGCCAGCAGCTTATTCCGAGCGCAACCCTCCGGCGAGCAGTACTTC CASSLFRAQPSGEQYF TRBJ2-7 - - TRBV7-2
TGTGCCACCAGTGATCCGTTTGAAGAGACCCAGTACTTC CATSDPFEETQYF TRBJ2-5 - - TRBV24-1
TGTGCCAGCCATCGAGGAGCCGGACAGGCCCCCTACAATGAGCAGTTCTTC CASHRGAGQAPYNEQFF TRBJ2-1 TRBD1 - TRBV19
TGTGCCTGGGGAACAGGGTACAATCAGCCCCAGCATTTT CAWGTGYNQPQHF TRBJ1-5 - - TRBV30
TGTGCCTGGAGCCTTAGCGGGGGATTCGGTGAGCAGTTCTTC CAWSLSGGFGEQFF TRBJ2-1 TRBD2 - TRBV30
TGTGCCAGCAGAAGGGTGAGGGTATACAATGAGCAGTTCTTC CASRRVRVYNEQFF TRBJ2-1 - many TRBV5-8
TGTGCCAGCAGTTCCCCACCTAGCGGACAAGAGACCCAGTACTTC CASSSPPSGQETQYF TRBJ2-5 TRBD2 - TRBV6-2/TRBV6-3
TGTGCCAGCAGTCGCGCGGATAATTCACCCCTCCACTTT CASSRADNSPLHF TRBJ1-6 - - TRBV3-1/TRBV3-2
TGTGCCAGTCAGCGGGATGGCAATCAGCCCCAGCATTTT CASQRDGNQPQHF TRBJ1-5 - - TRBV19
TGTGCCAGCAGACCCGGACAGGACACAGATACGCAGTATTTT CASRPGQDTDTQYF TRBJ2-3 TRBD1 - TRBV2
TGTGCCAGCAGCCAGAGGGGGGGTCAGGCAGATACGCAGTATTTT CASSQRGGQADTQYF TRBJ2-3 - few TRBV3-1/TRBV3-2
TGCAGCGCGAATGGACAGGGCACCCTTAATGAAAAACTGTTTTTT CSANGQGTLNEKLFF TRBJ1-4 TRBD1 - TRBV29-1
TGTGCCAGCAGCTTAGATCAGGTCACCGGGGAGCTGTTTTTT CASSLDQVTGELFF TRBJ2-2 - - TRBV7-7
TGTGCCAGCAGTGTCCTAGGCTATAATTCACCCCTCCACTTT CASSVLGYNSPLHF TRBJ1-6 - - TRBV25-1
TGTGCCAGCTCACTTGGGACAGGGGGTCTCTACGAGCAGTACTTC CASSLGTGGLYEQYF TRBJ2-7 TRBD1 - TRBV18